Listed below are T cell receptor beta chains from one sample, sequenced in a study of vaccination effects on CD4 cells after COVID-19. The antigens for these receptors are not known. Measured with immunoSEQ multiplex PCR; TCRdb has only the in-frame clones, and not every one. Here the sample spans around 19,000 clones, about 73% being singletons. The sample was CD4+ T cells from PBMCs cultured with HCoV-229E spike peptides, taken before COVID-19 vaccination. Source of these receptors: a human donor who received a COVID-19 vaccine. CDR3s include the opening cysteine and the closing phenylalanine or tryptophan.

j_gene	v_gene	CDR3aa
TRBJ2-3	TRBV3-1/TRBV3-2	CASSQDLLGLTDTQYF
TRBJ1-6	TRBV9	CASSVGTGYSPLHF
TRBJ1-3	TRBV4-1	CASSQGGLGSGNTIYF
TRBJ2-2	TRBV21-1	CASSFRSGGAPGELFF
TRBJ2-3	TRBV29-1	CSVVTGATDTQYF
TRBJ2-7	TRBV14	CASSQVGFKQYF
TRBJ1-4	TRBV5-1	CASSPGQTNEKLFF
TRBJ1-1	TRBV29-1	CSFSEQPNTEAFF
TRBJ2-5	TRBV18	CASSREGTQYF
TRBJ1-1	TRBV29-1	CSVSGASATNTEAFF
TRBJ2-7	TRBV3-1/TRBV3-2	CASSYTLASGGEQYF
TRBJ1-1	TRBV2	CASSEGGHTEAFF
TRBJ2-7	TRBV5-1	CASSSGTGGGYEQYF
TRBJ1-4	TRBV5-1	CASSFNSVKGEKLFF
TRBJ2-3	TRBV10-1	CASSESGVGTDTQYF
TRBJ2-1	TRBV5-1	CASSLSGLAGYNEQFF
TRBJ2-5	TRBV5-4	CASSSGGTGRETQYF
TRBJ1-3	TRBV7-2	CASSLGRGNTIYF